The count of the clone carrying this T cell receptor (beta chain) is one. Researchers used genomic DNA as the template to profile TCR beta VDJ and CDR3. TCRdb redid the calling of the reads with MiXCR, one entry per CDR3 protein. Of a few hundred thousand distinct CDR3 sequences in the sample, under 65% were seen once. Germline CDR1 DFQATT, CDR2 SNEGSKA (reference sequence). The CDR3 consists of 12 residues. V was shortened by 6 bases and J by 1 base, with 9 bases between the two germline ends. For sequencing, patients were chosen who had shown expansion of CD8+CD57+ cells by flow cytometry. These data come from a study of CD8+CD57+ T cells in acquired aplastic anemia.

This chain connects TRBV20-1 to TRBJ1-2, with D possibly TRBD1 on 6 matching bases. The material sequenced was sorted CD4+, CD8+, or CD8+CD57+ T cells (not recorded which) from PBMCs. This clonotype was sampled from a human donor with aplastic anemia. This CDR3 reads CSARTVNYGYTF. DNA of the CDR3: TGCAGTGCCAGGACAGTTAACTATGGCTACACCTTC.